The source of this T cell receptor (beta chain) is a study of OX40 agonist ivuxolimab in advanced cancers. Trimming shortened V by 4 bases and J by 8 bases, and 6 bases separated the two germline ends. Germline values: CDR1 MNHEY, CDR2 SMNVEV (reference sequence). This CDR3 is built from 11 residues. TCRdb's copy holds only in-frame clones and misses some; the assay was immunoSEQ multiplex PCR. Of about 55,000 clones detected, 88% appear once; the ten largest clones hold approximately 6.6%. The rearrangement links TRBV27 to TRBJ2-1; D remains ambiguous. This specimen was CD4+ or CD8+ T cells sorted from blood, taken in a trial of the OX40 agonist ivuxolimab. This sequence was found in an adult with an advanced solid tumor such as melanoma, head and neck, liver or kidney cancer. The CDR3 bases are TGTGCCAGCAGTTCCTGGGATGAGCAGTTCTTC. As protein: CASSSWDEQFF.